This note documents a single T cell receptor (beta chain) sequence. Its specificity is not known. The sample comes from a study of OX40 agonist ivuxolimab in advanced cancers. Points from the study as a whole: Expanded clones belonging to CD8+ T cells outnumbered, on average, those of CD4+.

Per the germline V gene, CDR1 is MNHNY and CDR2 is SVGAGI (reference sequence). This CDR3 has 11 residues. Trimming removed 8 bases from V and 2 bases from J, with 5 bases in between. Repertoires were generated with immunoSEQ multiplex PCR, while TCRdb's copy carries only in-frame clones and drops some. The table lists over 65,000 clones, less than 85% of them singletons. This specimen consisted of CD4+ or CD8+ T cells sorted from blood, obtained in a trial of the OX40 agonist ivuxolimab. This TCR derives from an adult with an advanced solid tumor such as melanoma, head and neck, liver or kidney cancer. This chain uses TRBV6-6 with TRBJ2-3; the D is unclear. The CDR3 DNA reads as TGTGCCAGCCGAACCACAGATACGCAGTATTTT. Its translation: CASRTTDTQYF.